The 10 T cell receptor beta chains below all came from one sample that was sequenced in a study of blood T cell repertoires in COVID-19. Profiled with immunoSEQ multiplex PCR; TCRdb holds only in-frame clones, not every one. The sample includes hundreds of thousands of clones, approximately 90% of them seen just once. Source material: PBMCs or T cells enriched from blood (not recorded which). These receptors came from a woman in her forties or fifties who had recovered from COVID-19.

The J gene is TRBJ2-3, the V gene TRBV28; no clear D. V lost 5 bases, J lost 4 bases, and 13 bases lay in between. Germline loops: CDR1 MDHEN, CDR2 SYDVKM. This CDR3 is 14 amino acids long. The CDR3 region has the DNA TGTGCCAGCAGTCCCCTTTCCGAGGCAGATACGCAGTATTTT. Its translation: CASSPLSEADTQYF. Full variable domain (rest looked up from reference TRBV28 and TRBJ2-3): DVKVTQSSRYLVKRTGEKVFLECVQDMDHENMFWYRQDPGLGLRLIYFSYDVKMKEKGDIPEGYSVSREKKERFSLILESASTNQTSMYLCASSPLSEADTQYFGPGTRLTVL.

The J gene is TRBJ1-6, the V gene TRBV16; D is undetermined. In germline, CDR1 is KGHSY, CDR2 FQNENV. This CDR3 comprises 14 residues. The germline V and J ends were trimmed by 3 bases and 8 bases, with 11 bases remaining between them. DNA of the CDR3: TGTGCCAGCAGCCAGGGCAGCACCGATTCACCCCTCCACTTT. It specifies CASSQGSTDSPLHF.

With regard to this clone: It is likely a read error, because the conserved phenylalanine at the end of the CDR3 is missing. The chain couples TRBV27 to TRBJ1-2, with no clear D. This CDR3 has 14 residues. Germline V gene data show CDR1 as MNHEY and CDR2 as SMNVEV (reference sequence). V lost 3 bases and J 8 bases, leaving 16 bases between the germline ends. The CDR3 bases are TGTGCCAGCAGTTTGGAGAAAGGGTCGTGGGGCTACACCTCC. Its protein product is CASSLEKGSWGYTS.

The CDR3 is CASSFRQGTSGGRTYEQYF. The CDR3 coding sequence is TGTGCCAGCAGCTTCCGACAAGGGACTAGCGGGGGGCGCACCTACGAGCAGTACTTC. The chain uses TRBV7-8 and TRBJ2-7; 15 bases align to TRBD2. The CDR3 runs 19 residues. CDR1 and CDR2 from the germline V gene are SGHVS and FQNEAQ. J gave up 2 bases and V 3 bases, and 11 bases lay outside the gene matches.

The chain employs TRBV18 and TRBJ2-5, with TRBD1 as a possible D gene (5 bases). The germline V and J ends were trimmed by 4 bases and 7 bases, with 16 bases remaining between them. The CDR3 runs 14 residues. In germline, CDR1 is KGHSH, CDR2 LQKENI. Here the CDR3 reads CASSLGQGARTQYF. CDR3 bases: TGTGCCAGCTCACTAGGACAAGGGGCCAGGACCCAGTACTTC.

The chain employs TRBV2 and TRBJ2-5; D unresolved. Germline V gene lookup returns CDR1 SNHLY and CDR2 FYNNEI. V was shortened by 6 bases and J by 6 bases, with 5 bases between the two germline ends. The length of the CDR3 is 10 residues. The CDR3 region has the DNA TGTGCCAGCAGGTCAAAGACCCAGTACTTC. Amino acid sequence: CASRSKTQYF.

This clone was observed once. The rearrangement links TRBV7-2 to TRBJ2-6, with D possibly matching TRBD2 (5 bases). Germline CDR1 SGHTA, CDR2 FQGNSA. V lost 6 bases, J lost 4 bases, and 16 bases lay in between. This CDR3 is built from 16 residues. CDR3 sequence (DNA): TGTGCCAGCAGGGGAGATGGGGTGTCCGGGGCCAACGTCCTGACTTTC. Translating it yields CASRGDGVSGANVLTF.

V usage is TRBV7-2 and J usage is TRBJ2-7, with TRBD1 matching over 11 bases. Per germline, CDR1 SGHTA and CDR2 FQGNSA. There are 15 residues in the CDR3. V shed 4 bases, J shed 3 bases, and the junction held 5 bases outside the gene matches. Here the CDR3 DNA reads TGTGCCAGCAGCTCCCGGACAGGGGGCATCTACGAGCAGTACTTC. This encodes CASSSRTGGIYEQYF. Full variable domain (missing parts from reference TRBV7-2 and TRBJ2-7): GAGVSQSPSNKVTEKGKDVELRCDPISGHTALYWYRQSLGQGLEFLIYFQGNSAPDKSGLPSDRFSAERTGGSVSTLTIQRTQQEDSAVYLCASSSRTGGIYEQYFGPGTRLTVT.

The chain has TRBV7-2 and TRBJ2-7, with D possibly matching TRBD2 (6 bases). CDR3 size: 13 residues. Germline CDR1 SGHTA, CDR2 FQGNSA. V was pared by 3 bases and J by 3 bases, with 9 bases between. As DNA, the CDR3 is TGTGCCAGCAGCTTGGCGGGGAACTACGAGCAGTACTTC. It translates to CASSLAGNYEQYF. The whole variable domain, filled in from reference TRBV7-2 and TRBJ2-7, reads GAGVSQSPSNKVTEKGKDVELRCDPISGHTALYWYRQSLGQGLEFLIYFQGNSAPDKSGLPSDRFSAERTGGSVSTLTIQRTQQEDSAVYLCASSLAGNYEQYFGPGTRLTVT.

The chain joins TRBV11-2 to TRBJ2-3; 8 bases are shared with TRBD2. The CDR3 has 17 residues. Losses at the gene ends were 1 base for V and 1 base for J; bases not matched to a gene: 7. Germline V gene data show CDR1 as SGHAT and CDR2 as FQNNGV. The CDR3 bases are TGTGCCAGCAGCTTAGTTCGGGGGGGGAGCGGCACAGATACGCAGTATTTT. This translates into CASSLVRGGSGTDTQYF.